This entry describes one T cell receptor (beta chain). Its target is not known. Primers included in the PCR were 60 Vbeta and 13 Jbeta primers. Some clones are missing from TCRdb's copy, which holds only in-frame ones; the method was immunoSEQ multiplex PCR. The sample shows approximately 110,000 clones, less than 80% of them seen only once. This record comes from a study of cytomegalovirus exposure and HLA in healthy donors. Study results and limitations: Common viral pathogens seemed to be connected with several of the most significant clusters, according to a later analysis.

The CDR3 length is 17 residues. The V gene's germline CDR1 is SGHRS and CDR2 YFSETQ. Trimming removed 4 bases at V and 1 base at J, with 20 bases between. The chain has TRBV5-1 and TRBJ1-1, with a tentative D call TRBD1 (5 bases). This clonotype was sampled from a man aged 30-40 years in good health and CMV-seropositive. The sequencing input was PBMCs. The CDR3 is CASSQPRWGGENTEAFF. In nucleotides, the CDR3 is TGCGCCAGCAGCCAACCAAGATGGGGGGGGGAGAACACTGAAGCTTTCTTT.